This entry is about one TCR beta chain. Its specificity is unknown. Amplification of the TCR beta CDR3 regions used RNA transcripts (as template). Second-round multiplex PCR came after first-round RT-PCR with HTBI primers. Each CDR3 protein gets one entry after TCRdb re-called the multiplex PCR reads with MiXCR. The repertoire holds fewer than 600,000 distinct CDR3 sequences, approximately 15% seen once, with approximately 9.8% in the top ten. The diagnosis was founded upon clinical symptoms, serum thyroxine, TRAb, thyroid ultrasound and orbital computed tomography. The CDR3 sequence is 16 residues long. Trimming shortened V by 0 bases and J by 2 bases, and 13 bases separated the two germline ends. Per the germline V gene, CDR1 is MGHRA and CDR2 is YSYEKL. These data belong to a study of Graves' ophthalmopathy and Graves' hyperthyroidism. Findings and caveats of the study: As the model predicted ophthalmopathy progression, it achieved a sensitivity of 70% to 71% and a specificity of approximately 72%. A majority of expanded thyroid clonotypes exceeding 0.001 frequency were likewise present in blood. In separating ophthalmopathy from stable hyperthyroidism, a 13-signature model achieved around 85% sensitivity and around 80% specificity.

The sequence was collected from a woman aged 25 to 39 with Graves' ophthalmopathy. The chain uses TRBV4-1 and TRBJ1-1; D gene uncertain. The sequencing input was blood. The CDR3 spells CASSQERRRGNTEAFF. The CDR3 nucleotides are TGCGCCAGCAGCCAAGAACGTCGGCGGGGAAACACTGAAGCTTTCTTT.